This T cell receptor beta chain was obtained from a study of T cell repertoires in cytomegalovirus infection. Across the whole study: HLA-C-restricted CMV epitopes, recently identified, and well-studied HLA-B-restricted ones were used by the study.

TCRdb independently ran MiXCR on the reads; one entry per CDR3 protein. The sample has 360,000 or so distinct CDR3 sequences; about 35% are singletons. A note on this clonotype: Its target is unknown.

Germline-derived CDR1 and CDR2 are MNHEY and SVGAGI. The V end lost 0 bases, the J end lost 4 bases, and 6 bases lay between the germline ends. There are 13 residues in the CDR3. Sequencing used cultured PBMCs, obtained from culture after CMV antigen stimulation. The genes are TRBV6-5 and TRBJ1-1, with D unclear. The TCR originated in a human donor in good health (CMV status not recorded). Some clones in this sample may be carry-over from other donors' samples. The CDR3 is CASSYSQITEAFF. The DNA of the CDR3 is TGTGCCAGCAGTTACTCACAGATCACTGAAGCTTTCTTT.